This TCR beta chain was recorded in a study of CD8 T cells in Susac syndrome. Sequencing of TCR beta was performed on blood CD8+ and CD4+ T cells. The multiple sclerosis control group consisted of treatment-naive patients whose relapsing-remitting disease, which was either stable or active, fulfilled revised McDonald criteria. The authors reverse transcribed 0.5 to 1 ug RNA with random hexamers. Amplification of TCR beta CDR3 was carried out by immunoSEQ multiplex PCR, which covered 54 Vbeta and 13 Jbeta segments. TCRdb re-called the immunoSEQ multiplex PCR reads with MiXCR, one entry per CDR3 protein. The repertoire includes around 71,000 distinct CDR3 sequences, 95% to 96% of them detected once, and more than 0.09% sits in the top ten. The specimen was CD4+ T cells from PBMCs. The source of this sequence is a human donor with multiple sclerosis.

The CDR3 nucleotides are TGTGCCAGCAGACAACGGACAGGGGGTGCGACAGATACGCAGTATTTT. This encodes CASRQRTGGATDTQYF. The chain combines TRBV6-6 with TRBJ2-3, with 10 bases fitting TRBD1. CDR3 size: 16 residues. With V trimmed by 6 bases and J by 3 bases, 9 bases remained unmatched. CDR1 and CDR2 (germline): MNHNY, SVGAGI (reference sequence).